The rows below give T cell receptor beta chains drawn from one sample of a study of blood T cell repertoires in COVID-19. Profiled with immunoSEQ multiplex PCR; TCRdb holds only in-frame clones, not every one. The sample consists of roughly 260,000 clones, about four fifths of them appearing once. The source material was PBMCs or T cells enriched from blood (not recorded which). The receptor set was obtained from a woman aged 40 to 50 who had been exposed to COVID-19. Each CDR3 is given with its conserved first and last residue. A D gene is named only where the DNA matches it firmly. The size of a clone is reported for some rows only, either as once, few or many, or as a class for expanded clones.

v_gene	d_gene	j_gene	abundance	CDR3nt	CDR3aa
TRBV5-8	NA	TRBJ1-2	NA	TGTGCCAGCAGCCTCGAGGGCGATGGCTACACCTTC	CASSLEGDGYTF
TRBV30	TRBD1	TRBJ1-5	NA	TGTGCCTCATCCTCCGGGACAGGGTTGAATCAGCCCCAGCATTTT	CASSSGTGLNQPQHF
TRBV6-5	TRBD1	TRBJ2-7	NA	TGTGCCAGCAGTTACGGGGAAATCCGGACAGGCGGTTGGGTGAACTTC	CASSYGEIRTGGWVNF
TRBV7-9	NA	TRBJ1-2	NA	TGTGCCAGCAGCCAGGGTACCTATGGCTACACCTTC	CASSQGTYGYTF
TRBV5-1	TRBD1	TRBJ1-1	NA	TGCGCCAGCAGCTTACAGGGGAGGTGGAACACTGAAGCTTTCTTT	CASSLQGRWNTEAFF
TRBV7-9	TRBD2	TRBJ2-1	NA	TGTGCCAGCAGCTACAGCGGGGGACCCGGGAATGAGCAGTTCTTC	CASSYSGGPGNEQFF
TRBV9	TRBD2	TRBJ2-1	few	TGTGCCAGCAGCAAGCGGGGGGGCTCAGGCAATGAGCAGTTCTTC	CASSKRGGSGNEQFF
TRBV29-1	TRBD2	TRBJ2-3	NA	TGCAGCGTTCGGCTAGCGGGGGATACGCAGTATTTT	CSVRLAGDTQYF
TRBV3-1/TRBV3-2	NA	TRBJ2-7	NA	TGTGCCAGCAGCCAATATCTTCAGGGTACGGAGCAGTACTTC	CASSQYLQGTEQYF
TRBV24-1	TRBD1	TRBJ1-5	NA	TGTGCCACCAGTGATACAGGGGAGCATCAGCCCCAGCATTTT	CATSDTGEHQPQHF
TRBV10-1	NA	TRBJ1-6	few	TGCGCCAGCAGCTTCCGGGAACAGAAAAATTCACCCCTCCACTTT	CASSFREQKNSPLHF
TRBV6-1	NA	TRBJ1-1	NA	TGTGCCAGCAGTGAACGACAAGATGAAGCTTTCTTT	CASSERQDEAFF
TRBV11-2	NA	TRBJ1-1	NA	TGTGCCAGCAGCTTAGATGGGGGCGGCACTGAAGCTTTCTTT	CASSLDGGGTEAFF
TRBV29-1	NA	TRBJ1-2	NA	TGCAGCGCTGGGGAGGGATACCCGTTAAACTATGGCTACACCTTC	CSAGEGYPLNYGYTF
TRBV28	TRBD1	TRBJ1-3	few	TGTGCCAGCAGCCCCGGACAGGGTGTAAGCCTCTCTGGAAACACCATATATTTT	CASSPGQGVSLSGNTIYF
TRBV7-9	NA	TRBJ2-3	NA	TGTGCCAGCAGCATAAGGGGATTTGCAGATACGCAGTATTTT	CASSIRGFADTQYF
TRBV29-1	NA	TRBJ1-1	NA	TGCAGCGTTGATGGTAGGGGGGGGAACACTGAAGCTTTCTTT	CSVDGRGGNTEAFF
TRBV27	TRBD1	TRBJ1-2	NA	TGTGCCAGCAGTCCCCGGGACAGGCCAACCTATGGCTACACCTTC	CASSPRDRPTYGYTF
TRBV18	TRBD1	TRBJ2-7	once	TGTGCCAGCTCATTGGGACAGGGGATCAACGAGCAGTACTTC	CASSLGQGINEQYF
TRBV10-3	NA	TRBJ1-2	once	TGTGCCATCAGTGAAGCGAGGGCCCTTACCCCTGGCTACACCTTC	CAISEARALTPGYTF
TRBV2	NA	TRBJ1-6	NA	TGTGCCAGCAGTCCAAACAGTAATAATTCACCCCTCCACTTT	CASSPNSNNSPLHF
TRBV11-2	NA	TRBJ1-5	NA	TGTGCCAGCGCCCCAGGGTGGGATCAGCCCCAGCATTTT	CASAPGWDQPQHF
TRBV28	TRBD2	TRBJ2-3	once	TGTGCCAGCAGTGCCACTAGCGGGGGGGCGTATACGCAGTATTTT	CASSATSGGAYTQYF